This TCR beta chain was sequenced during a study of PD-1 blockade in classical Hodgkin lymphoma. Sequencing was performed with immunoSEQ multiplex PCR; in TCRdb, only in-frame clones are kept and a portion is missing. This sample yields about 15,000 clones, of which about 93% are seen a single time; 6.9% belongs to the top ten. Time point meaning: newly diagnosed, previously untreated cHL patient sample. Germline CDR1 is GTSNPN and CDR2 is SVGIG (reference sequence). The ends were cut back, 4 bases at V and 5 bases at J, with 14 bases in the middle. The CDR3 loop spans 13 amino acids. This chain uses TRBV30 with TRBJ1-1; D gene ambiguous. The TCR was taken from a human donor with classical Hodgkin lymphoma. Input material: peripheral blood mononuclear cells (PBMCs). The CDR3 protein is CAWMIIYGTEAFF. The CDR3 bases are TGTGCCTGGATGATCATTTACGGGACTGAAGCTTTCTTT. The full variable domain, rest sourced from reference TRBV30 and TRBJ1-1, is SQTIHQWPATLVQPVGSPLSLECTVEGTSNPNLYWYRQAAGRGLQLLFYSVGIGQISSEVPQNLSASRPQDRQFILSSKKLLLSDSGFYLCAWMIIYGTEAFFGQGTRLTVV.